This entry lists 16 T cell receptor beta chains sequenced from one sample in a study of T cell repertoires in cytomegalovirus infection. One entry per CDR3 protein, called by TCRdb with MiXCR from the reads. Of a few hundred thousand distinct CDR3 sequences in the sample, roughly a sixth are singletons; the top ten hold approximately 12%. The specimen sequenced was PBMCs. These receptors were taken from a human donor in good health (CMV status not recorded). Some clones in this sample may be carry-over from other donors' samples.

The rearrangement uses TRBV12-3 or TRBV12-4 and TRBJ1-4; D is possibly TRBD1 (6 bases). The CDR3 has 15 residues. V was clipped by 6 bases and J by 5 bases, with 16 bases between them. The CDR3 nucleotides are TGTGCCAGCAGCCCCCGGGGGCCCGAGAATGAAAAACTGTTTTTT. Protein sequence: CASSPRGPENEKLFF.

This clonotype has a count of ten or more. The chain has TRBV20-1 and TRBJ2-2; no reliable D call. Germline-derived CDR1 and CDR2 are DFQATT and SNEGSKA (reference sequence). V dropped 2 bases and J dropped 0 bases, with 4 bases sitting between them. The CDR3 is 13 residues long. Here the CDR3 DNA reads TGCAGTGCTAGAATAGCGAACACCGGGGAGCTGTTTTTT. Translation gives CSARIANTGELFF.

This clonotype was counted only a few times. V gene TRBV27 combines with J gene TRBJ2-4; TRBD1 is a possible D gene (5 bases). CDR1 is MNHEY and CDR2 is SMNVEV in the germline V gene (reference sequence). The length of the CDR3 is 14 residues. Trimming cost V 5 bases and J 2 bases, with 10 bases left between them. This chain's CDR3 is CASSRAGPKNIQYF. In nucleotides, the CDR3 is TGTGCCAGCAGTCGGGCAGGGCCCAAAAACATTCAGTACTTC.

The chain combines TRBV20-1 with TRBJ2-3; 7 nucleotides agree with TRBD2. The ends lost 3 bases at V and 3 bases at J; junction bases unmatched: 9. The CDR3 consists of 15 residues. The germline V gene encodes CDR1 DFQATT and CDR2 SNEGSKA (reference sequence). CDR3 DNA sequence: TGCAGTGCTAGTACCGCCGGGACTATAACAGATACGCAGTATTTT. Translating it yields CSASTAGTITDTQYF.

The V gene is TRBV5-1, the J gene TRBJ2-1; D remains ambiguous. V dropped 0 bases and J dropped 6 bases, with 10 bases sitting between them. This CDR3 is 14 amino acids long. CDR1 SGHRS and CDR2 YFSETQ come from the germline V gene. The CDR3 reads CASSLDGPVNEQFF. CDR3 coding DNA: TGCGCCAGCAGCTTGGACGGTCCAGTCAATGAGCAGTTCTTC.

This clonotype was recorded a few times. The rearrangement uses TRBV4-3 and TRBJ2-2; D is tentatively TRBD1 or TRBD2 (7 bases each). The CDR3 loop spans 16 amino acids. Germline assignment: CDR1 LGHNA and CDR2 YSLEER. V lost 1 base to trimming and J lost 7 bases, with 16 bases between them. CDR3 DNA sequence: TGCGCCAGCAGCCAAGCGGTGGCAGGGGGGGTCGGGGAGCTGTTTTTT. It is translated as CASSQAVAGGVGELFF.

This clonotype was counted at least ten times. V and J are TRBV7-2 and TRBJ2-2, with 7 bases matching TRBD2. J was trimmed by 7 bases and V by 4 bases; bases with no gene match: 9. CDR1 and CDR2 (germline): SGHTA, FQGNSA. The length of the CDR3 is 15 residues. The CDR3 sequence: CASSSFGGEVGELFF. The CDR3 DNA follows: TGTGCCAGCAGCTCCTTTGGGGGGGAGGTCGGGGAGCTGTTTTTT.

Written as DNA, the CDR3 is TGTGCCAGACGACAGGGCGCGAACACTGAAGCTTTCTTT. Amino acids: CARRQGANTEAFF. This sequence joins TRBV10-3 and TRBJ1-1; TRBD1 matches 7 bases. Losses at the gene ends were 10 bases for V and 1 base for J; bases not matched to a gene: 6. The CDR3 runs 13 residues. Germline V lookup: CDR1 ENHRY, CDR2 SYGVKD.

The V and J genes are TRBV7-2 and TRBJ1-4; a weak D match, TRBD1 (6 bases). The CDR3 is 13 residues long. The V gene's germline CDR1 is SGHTA and CDR2 FQGNSA. Trimming took 6 bases from V and 13 from J, leaving 18 bases between them. This CDR3 reads CASSDRTGRALFF. The CDR3, as DNA: TGTGCCAGCAGTGACCGTACAGGGAGGGCACTGTTTTTT.

The chain links TRBV28 to TRBJ2-2; D call uncertain. Germline CDR1 MDHEN, CDR2 SYDVKM. CDR3 length equals 14 residues. V shed 5 bases and J shed 0 bases, with 7 bases lying between them. CDR3 region: CASSRGPNTGELFF. As DNA, the CDR3 is TGTGCCAGCAGTCGTGGCCCGAACACCGGGGAGCTGTTTTTT.

This clonotype was seen many times. The genes are TRBV6-1 and TRBJ2-7; TRBD1 agrees at 8 bases. The CDR3 contains 15 residues. With V trimmed by 5 bases and J by 0 bases, 6 bases remained unmatched. Germline V gene sequence: CDR1 MNHNS, CDR2 SASEGT. This chain's CDR3 is CASSRRTGSSYEQYF. CDR3 sequence (DNA): TGTGCCAGCAGTCGTCGGACAGGGAGCTCCTACGAGCAGTACTTC.

This clonotype was counted at least ten times. The chain carries TRBV5-6 and TRBJ2-7, with 11 bases aligning to TRBD1. With V trimmed by 1 base and J by 2 bases, 2 bases remained unmatched. CDR1 is SGHDT, CDR2 YYEEEE, per germline. CDR3 length: 15 amino acids. The CDR3 DNA reads TGTGCCAGCAGCTTGCAGGGACAGGGGGCCTACGAGCAGTACTTC. Translated: CASSLQGQGAYEQYF.

V gene TRBV7-9 combines with J gene TRBJ1-2; 10 nucleotides align to TRBD1. Germline loops: CDR1 SEHNR, CDR2 FQNEAQ (reference sequence). The CDR3 sequence is 17 residues long. V shed 0 bases and J 4 bases; nucleotides not matched to a gene: 8. The CDR3 sequence: CASSLAGTGEFGYGYTF. The CDR3 region has the DNA TGTGCCAGCAGCTTAGCTGGGACAGGGGAATTCGGCTATGGCTACACCTTC.

The sample holds many counts of this clonotype. This sequence joins TRBV7-6 and TRBJ1-1; D is uncertain. Germline CDR1 reads SGHVS; CDR2 reads FNYEAQ. The CDR3 totals 14 residues. Trimming left V 2 bases short and J 0 bases short, with 7 bases between. The CDR3 coding sequence is TGTGCCAGCAGCTTACCCCCAATGAACACTGAAGCTTTCTTT. Protein product: CASSLPPMNTEAFF.

V usage is TRBV6-5 and J usage is TRBJ2-7, with TRBD1 identical over 8 bases. This CDR3 comprises 16 residues. The junction had 8 bases not matched to a gene; V was cut back by 0 bases and J by 4 bases. Germline assignment: CDR1 MNHEY and CDR2 SVGAGI. Here the CDR3 reads CASSYSAGGGGYEQYF. In DNA, the CDR3 is TGTGCCAGCAGTTACTCGGCAGGGGGCGGCGGGTACGAGCAGTACTTC.

This clonotype has at least ten counts. The chain combines TRBV10-3 with TRBJ1-2; D not certain. The CDR3 covers 14 residues. CDR1 is ENHRY, CDR2 SYGVKD, per germline. Trimming took off 2 bases at V and 3 bases at J, with 10 bases between the two ends. The CDR3 sequence is CAISEIGGDYGYTF. As DNA, the CDR3 is TGTGCCATCAGTGAGATTGGAGGAGACTATGGCTACACCTTC.